This is a list of T cell receptor beta chains from one sample in a study of cytomegalovirus exposure and HLA in healthy donors. The protocol was immunoSEQ multiplex PCR, while the TCRdb copy is restricted to in-frame clones and leaves out a portion. This sample has some 65,000 clones, with less than 70% found just once. Sequencing was carried out using PBMCs. The receptor set was obtained from a man between 25 and 39 years old in good health and CMV-seronegative. The CDR3 runs from the conserved cysteine through the conserved F or W. A D gene is named only where the DNA matches it firmly. Size tells how often a clone was seen (once, few, many) or the class of an expanded clone, and some rows leave it out.

D gene | clone size | J gene | V gene | CDR3 protein | CDR3 DNA
. | . | TRBJ1-3 | TRBV6-5 | CASTPVSGNTIYF | TGTGCCAGCACTCCAGTCTCTGGAAACACCATATATTTT
. | . | TRBJ1-1 | TRBV6-5 | CASSYGRMNTEAFF | TGTGCCAGCAGTTACGGCAGGATGAACACTGAAGCTTTCTTT
. | . | TRBJ2-2 | TRBV4-1 | CASSSFPANTGELFF | TGCGCCAGCAGCTCGTTCCCCGCGAACACCGGGGAGCTGTTTTTT
. | . | TRBJ1-6 | TRBV30 | CAWLGEAGSPLHF | TGTGCCTGGTTAGGGGAGGCGGGTTCACCCCTCCACTTT
TRBD1 | . | TRBJ2-1 | TRBV29-1 | CSVNTRDRRYNEQFF | TGCAGCGTTAATACCCGGGACAGGCGATACAATGAGCAGTTCTTC
TRBD1 | . | TRBJ2-5 | TRBV2 | CASTQNRQGRETQYF | TGTGCCAGCACCCAAAATCGACAGGGACGAGAGACCCAGTACTTC
. | . | TRBJ2-7 | TRBV29-1 | CSVEEYQSPSEQYF | TGCAGCGTTGAAGAATACCAGTCCCCAAGCGAGCAGTACTTC
TRBD2 | . | TRBJ2-5 | TRBV7-9 | CASNPATSGEETQYF | TGTGCCAGCAACCCCGCGACTAGCGGGGAGGAGACCCAGTACTTC
TRBD2 | . | TRBJ2-1 | TRBV4-1 | CASSQDGSGGASEQFF | TGCGCCAGCAGCCAAGATGGTAGCGGGGGGGCCAGTGAGCAGTTCTTC
. | . | TRBJ1-2 | TRBV4-1 | CASSLGQKGSYGYTF | TGCGCCAGCAGCCTAGGACAGAAAGGTTCCTATGGCTACACCTTC
TRBD1 | few | TRBJ1-1 | TRBV10-3 | CAIGQGARSDTEAFF | TGTGCCATCGGACAGGGGGCCAGGTCTGACACTGAAGCTTTCTTT
TRBD1 | . | TRBJ1-2 | TRBV4-1 | CASSHRQGSDGYTF | TGCGCCAGCAGCCATCGACAGGGGTCCGATGGCTACACCTTC
TRBD1 | . | TRBJ1-1 | TRBV4-1 | CASSQDSGTANTEAFF | TGCGCCAGCAGCCAAGATAGTGGGACAGCGAACACTGAAGCTTTCTTT
TRBD1 | . | TRBJ1-2 | TRBV6-5 | CASSSDRAIGYTF | TGTGCCAGCTCCTCAGACAGGGCGATTGGCTACACCTTC
. | few | TRBJ2-7 | TRBV9 | CASSADRGAGEQYF | TGTGCCAGCAGCGCAGACCGGGGGGCCGGGGAGCAGTACTTC
. | . | TRBJ2-7 | TRBV27 | CASSGLPELGEQYF | TGTGCCAGCAGTGGACTTCCCGAGTTGGGCGAGCAGTACTTC
TRBD1 | few | TRBJ2-1 | TRBV7-9 | CASSSGTGNYNEQFF | TGTGCCAGCAGCTCGGGGACAGGTAACTACAATGAGCAGTTCTTC
TRBD2 | . | TRBJ2-4 | TRBV19 | CASSMARTSGYLQYF | TGTGCCAGTAGTATGGCCCGGACTAGCGGGTACCTTCAGTACTTC
TRBD1 | once | TRBJ2-1 | TRBV6-4 | CASSVSGQGDNEQFF | TGTGCCAGCAGTGTTTCGGGACAGGGGGACAATGAGCAGTTCTTC
. | . | TRBJ2-5 | TRBV27 | CASSLGRAETQYF | TGTGCCAGCAGTTTAGGCAGGGCCGAGACCCAGTACTTC
. | . | TRBJ1-3 | TRBV11-2 | CASSLHRAGNTIYF | TGTGCCAGCAGCTTACACAGGGCTGGAAACACCATATATTTT
. | . | TRBJ1-4 | TRBV14 | CASSQWTASNEKLFF | TGTGCCAGCAGCCAATGGACAGCTTCTAATGAAAAACTGTTTTTT
TRBD1 | . | TRBJ1-2 | TRBV5-4 | CASSLGQGSFGYTF | TGTGCCAGCAGCTTGGGACAGGGGTCCTTTGGCTACACCTTC
. | . | TRBJ1-1 | TRBV6-5 | CASSRGQNINTEAFF | TGTGCCAGCAGTCGCGGACAGAACATAAACACTGAAGCTTTCTTT
. | . | TRBJ1-5 | TRBV2 | CASSEALRGNQPQHF | TGTGCCAGCAGTGAAGCGCTAAGGGGGAATCAGCCCCAGCATTTT
. | . | TRBJ2-3 | TRBV29-1 | CSGEYTDTQYF | TGCAGCGGTGAATATACAGATACGCAGTATTTT
. | . | TRBJ1-4 | TRBV7-9 | CASSRGGNEKLFF | TGTGCCAGCAGCCGGGGAGGTAATGAAAAACTGTTTTTT
TRBD2 | . | TRBJ2-5 | TRBV7-2 | CASSYPGLVETQYF | TGTGCCAGCAGCTACCCGGGACTAGTAGAGACCCAGTACTTC
TRBD1 | . | TRBJ2-7 | TRBV6-5 | CASSKGQGAYEQYF | TGTGCCAGCAGTAAGGGACAGGGGGCTTACGAGCAGTACTTC
TRBD1 | few | TRBJ1-1 | TRBV5-6 | CASSETGGASDTEAFF | TGTGCCAGCAGCGAGACAGGGGGCGCATCAGACACTGAAGCTTTCTTT
TRBD1 | . | TRBJ2-5 | TRBV2 | CASSEWAGGSQETQYF | TGTGCCAGCAGTGAATGGGCAGGGGGAAGCCAAGAGACCCAGTACTTC
TRBD1 | . | TRBJ2-7 | TRBV19 | CASRRSGGYEQYF | TGTGCCAGTAGACGATCAGGGGGCTACGAGCAGTACTTC
. | . | TRBJ2-3 | TRBV27 | CASSLSVSTDTQYF | TGTGCCAGCAGTTTGTCGGTGAGCACAGATACGCAGTATTTT
. | . | TRBJ1-1 | TRBV19 | CATSGNTEAFF | TGTGCCACCTCAGGAAACACTGAAGCTTTCTTT
. | once | TRBJ2-3 | TRBV9 | CASSLTMDTQYF | TGTGCCAGCAGCCTAACGATGGATACGCAGTATTTT
. | . | TRBJ1-1 | TRBV29-1 | CSMSRDLNTEAFF | TGCAGCATGTCTCGGGACTTGAACACTGAAGCTTTCTTT
. | . | TRBJ2-7 | TRBV5-1 | CASSPAGWYEQYF | TGCGCCAGCAGCCCCGCAGGTTGGTACGAGCAGTACTTC
TRBD1 | few | TRBJ2-5 | TRBV7-2 | CASSLGQFETQYF | TGTGCCAGCAGCTTGGGACAGTTTGAGACCCAGTACTTC
TRBD1 | . | TRBJ1-6 | TRBV27 | CASSGTGNSPLHF | TGTGCCAGCAGCGGGACAGGGAATTCACCCCTCCACTTT
TRBD1 | few | TRBJ2-5 | TRBV29-1 | CSVGTGGETQYF | TGCAGCGTTGGGACAGGGGGGGAGACCCAGTACTTC
. | once | TRBJ2-3 | TRBV9 | CASSVAGVGTDTQYF | TGTGCCAGCAGCGTAGCGGGGGTTGGGACAGATACGCAGTATTTT